These T cell receptor beta chains were read from a single sample in a study of metastatic and nonmetastatic thyroid tumors. TCRdb re-clonotyped the PCR reads through MiXCR. The table lists more than 20,000 clones, approximately 30% of them singletons. Sequenced sample: tumor tissue. The receptors stem from a female donor with papillary thyroid cancer or a benign thyroid nodule (not recorded which). Some clones in this sample may be carry-over from other donors' samples. The CDR3 runs from the conserved cysteine through the conserved F or W. D genes are given only for firm matches. Expanded clones are given a class, and other clones once, few, many or no size at all.

clone size	D gene	V gene	CDR3 length	J gene	CDR3 protein	CDR3 DNA
.	.	TRBV12-3/TRBV12-4	13	TRBJ1-1	CASRPRANTEAFF	TGTGCCAGCAGACCCCGGGCGAACACTGAAGCTTTCTTT
many	.	TRBV5-6	14	TRBJ2-5	CASSPSGNQETQYF	TGTGCCAGCAGCCCGTCAGGTAACCAAGAGACCCAGTACTTC
.	.	TRBV12-3/TRBV12-4	17	TRBJ2-2	CASSLRRGNSNTVELFF	TGTGCCAGCAGTTTAAGGCGGGGTAACTCGAACACCGTGGAGCTGTTTTTT
once	.	TRBV5-1	15	TRBJ2-7	CASSPSNGAFYEQYF	TGCGCCAGCAGCCCTTCAAATGGAGCATTCTACGAGCAGTACTTC
.	TRBD2	TRBV7-2	15	TRBJ2-7	CASRPGLAGGHEQYF	TGTGCCAGCAGACCAGGACTAGCGGGAGGGCACGAGCAGTACTTC
few	TRBD1	TRBV2	19	TRBJ1-1	CASSAGTGVINLIDTEASF	TGTGCCAGCAGTGCTGGGACAGGGGTGATAAATCTAATTGACACTGAAGCTTCCTTT
.	TRBD1	TRBV11-2	18	TRBJ2-2	CASSGGTGKGFAAAELFF	TGTGCCAGCAGCGGTGGGACAGGGAAAGGGTTTGCGGCGGCGGAGCTGTTTTTT
medium-sized	.	TRBV30	13	TRBJ1-1	CAWSVVPGTEAFF	TGTGCCTGGAGTGTAGTACCAGGCACTGAAGCTTTCTTT
many	.	TRBV20-1	14	TRBJ2-3	CSATRLDGTDTQYF	TGCAGTGCTACGCGACTAGATGGGACAGATACGCAGTATTTT
medium-sized	TRBD1	TRBV19	16	TRBJ2-2	CASSNRQGALPGELFF	TGTGCCAGTAGTAATAGACAGGGGGCTTTACCCGGGGAGCTGTTTTTT
.	TRBD2	TRBV6-1	15	TRBJ2-7	CASSEYQREPYEQYF	TGTGCCAGCAGTGAATACCAGCGGGAACCCTACGAGCAGTACTTC
.	TRBD2	TRBV20-1	15	TRBJ2-7	CSAPGLAGGRDRQYF	TGCAGTGCCCCGGGACTAGCGGGGGGAAGGGATCGGCAGTACTTC
once	.	TRBV30	14	TRBJ2-1	CAWSVSAGYNEQFF	TGTGCCTGGAGTGTGTCGGCCGGATACAATGAGCAGTTCTTC
many	.	TRBV5-1	16	TRBJ2-3	CASSLAQAGSRDTQYF	TGCGCCAGCAGCTTGGCCCAGGCAGGGAGTAGGGATACGCAGTATTTT
many	TRBD2	TRBV9	16	TRBJ2-5	CASSPSERGGAETQYF	TGTGCCAGCAGCCCCTCGGAGCGGGGGGGCGCAGAGACCCAGTACTTC
few	TRBD1	TRBV12-3/TRBV12-4	15	TRBJ2-7	CASSGTGRSSYEQYF	TGTGCCAGCAGCGGGACAGGGCGAAGCTCCTACGAGCAGTACTTC
.	TRBD1	TRBV20-1	14	TRBJ1-2	CSARHSTGVYGYTF	TGCAGTGCTAGACACTCTACAGGGGTTTATGGCTACACCTTC
.	.	TRBV7-2	14	TRBJ2-7	CASSFDQGSYEQYF	TGTGCCAGCAGCTTCGACCAGGGATCCTACGAGCAGTACTTC
medium-sized	.	TRBV6-1	15	TRBJ1-3	CASTSPGRGGNTIYF	TGTGCCAGCACCTCACCGGGCAGGGGTGGAAACACCATATATTTT
.	.	TRBV6-2/TRBV6-3	13	TRBJ1-1	CASSYSSGTESFF	TGTGCCAGCAGTTACTCGAGTGGCACTGAATCTTTCTTT
many	TRBD1	TRBV19	14	TRBJ2-2	CASTRDSYTGELFF	TGTGCCAGTACCAGGGACAGTTACACCGGGGAGCTGTTTTTT
once	.	TRBV7-8	14	TRBJ2-5	CASSLLALQEKQYF	TGTGCCAGCAGCTTACTAGCGCTCCAAGAGAAGCAGTACTTC
.	.	TRBV14	14	TRBJ2-7	CASSQGGRSYEQYF	TGTGCCAGCAGCCAAGGGGGGCGGTCCTACGAGCAGTACTTC
medium-sized	TRBD1	TRBV20-1	14	TRBJ2-7	CSAQGPTGIYEQYF	TGCAGTGCCCAAGGGCCGACAGGGATATACGAGCAGTACTTC
many	TRBD2	TRBV4-1	15	TRBJ2-3	CASSQDRTSGDTQYF	TGCGCCAGCAGCCAAGATAGAACTAGCGGAGATACGCAGTATTTT
many	.	TRBV2	14	TRBJ1-1	CASSNPGPNTEAFF	TGTGCCAGCAGCAATCCGGGACCGAACACTGAAGCTTTCTTT
.	.	TRBV6-1	14	TRBJ2-7	CASTQVGESYDQYF	TGTGCCAGCACCCAGGTAGGGGAGTCTTACGATCAGTACTTC
.	.	TRBV6-1	16	TRBJ1-5	CASRLDGGTSNHPQHF	TGTGCCAGCAGACTGGACGGGGGGACTAGCAATCATCCCCAGCATTTT
once	.	TRBV5-1	17	TRBJ2-2	CASGAPRGRANTGELFF	TGCGCCTCAGGTGCCCCTCGGGGCAGGGCGAACACCGGGGAGCTGTTTTTT
many	.	TRBV11-1	16	TRBJ2-7	CASSLAPGRWNYEQYF	TGTGCCAGCAGCTTAGCGCCGGGACGGTGGAACTACGAGCAGTACTTC